This T cell receptor beta chain was sequenced during a study of Graves' ophthalmopathy and Graves' hyperthyroidism. The sequenced template was RNA, covering the TCR beta CDR3 region. Amplification began with first-round RT-PCR using HTBI primers, then second-round multiplex PCR was performed. TCRdb analysed the multiplex PCR reads with MiXCR anew, one entry per CDR3 protein. The table shows around 170,000 distinct CDR3 sequences, with under 40% occurring only once. This clonotype was recorded many times. The CDR3 runs to 16 residues. V gave up 0 bases and J gave up 3 bases, with 17 bases separating them. Germline assignment: CDR1 DFQATT and CDR2 SNEGSKA (reference sequence).

V and J are TRBV20-1 and TRBJ1-2, with D uncertain. The receptor was derived from a woman aged 40 to 49 with Graves' ophthalmopathy. Source material: peripheral blood. CDR3 in DNA: TGCAGTGCTAGAGATCCGACCCTGTTCAGCGACTATGGCTACACCTTC. Translating gives CSARDPTLFSDYGYTF.